The entry that follows covers one T cell receptor beta chain sequence. Its antigen is currently unknown. This entry comes from a study of T cell responses to AZD1222 COVID-19 vaccine. Whole-study findings and limits: Unmutated variant regions are reportedly the target of nearly half of TCRs that are spike-specific. White British people made up most donors, females outnumbered males, and clonal diversity was possibly underestimated. At baseline, seropositivity was found in only a handful of AZD1222 recipients.

Trimming took 2 bases from V and 7 from J, leaving 15 bases between them. The CDR3 contains 15 residues. Germline V gene lookup returns CDR1 SEHNR and CDR2 FQNEAQ (reference sequence). This table comes from immunoSEQ multiplex PCR, and its TCRdb copy is limited to in-frame clones, with some not included. The sample gives more than 150,000 clones, approximately 92% of which show up once; less than 11% is in the top ten. The material sequenced was peripheral blood, taken on day 0 of AZD1222 vaccination. This chain joins TRBV7-9 and TRBJ2-1, with TRBD2 as a possible D gene (6 bases). This sequence originates from an adult in good health. CDR3 DNA sequence: TGTGCCAGCAGCTTAAGCGATCTAGCGTTGAATGAGCAGTTCTTC. It translates to CASSLSDLALNEQFF.